The present T cell receptor beta chain was sequenced within a study of blood T cells in healthy people across ages. Germline V CDR1 and CDR2: PRHDT, FYEKMQ (reference sequence). CDR3 size: 14 residues. Trimming removed 5 bases from V and 2 bases from J, with 11 bases in between. The second PCR ran about 6 to 11 cycles with a sample-barcoded 5' primer and J-beta primers. TCRdb re-analysed the 5' RACE reads in MiXCR, keeping a single row per CDR3 protein. The sample has some 1 million distinct CDR3 sequences; 45% are singletons. To note about this clonotype: Its antigen is as yet unknown.

Study-level results: Researchers report that TCR beta diversity correlated strongly with naive T cell percentage. Whereas aged donors had fewer naive CD4+ cells, long-lived donors had more of them and higher diversity.

Source material: blood. The V gene is TRBV13, the J gene TRBJ2-3; D call uncertain. This TCR was recovered from a woman between 55 and 75 years old in good health. Here the CDR3 DNA reads TGTGCCAGCAGCGTATTCAGTTACACAGATACGCAGTATTTT. Protein: CASSVFSYTDTQYF.